Presented here are 20 T cell receptor beta chains from one specimen sequenced in a study of blood T cells in healthy people across ages. For the second PCR, which ran for about 7 to 11 cycles, a sample-barcoded 5' primer and a J-beta primer mix were used. MiXCR was run by TCRdb on the 5' RACE reads, yielding one entry per CDR3 protein. The data contain 1.5 million to 2 million distinct CDR3 sequences, about 31% of them seen just once; the ten biggest clones take up around 11%. Sequencing used blood. The origin of the receptors is a woman in her thirties in good health.

The V gene is TRBV5-1, the J gene TRBJ2-1; 9 bases are shared with TRBD1. The CDR3 runs to 14 residues. Germline V gene data show CDR1 as SGHRS and CDR2 as YFSETQ. The V gene end was trimmed by 4 bases and the J gene end by 10 bases; junction bases not matched to a gene: 9. In nucleotides, the CDR3 is TGCGCCAGCAGCCGCGAGGGACAGGGATGGGAGCAGTTCTTC. Residues: CASSREGQGWEQFF.

This clonotype showed up just a few times. At one boundary the junction diverges from the germline segment, which might be a read error. CDR3 amino acids: CSARGGAAPSFEQYF. The CDR3 nucleotides are TGCAGTGCTAGAGGAGGGGCAGCCCCTTCCTTCGAGCAGTACTTC. The J gene is TRBJ2-4, the V gene TRBV20-1; D assignment may be TRBD1 or TRBD2 (5 bases each). The J call may be mistaken, given a closer DNA end match to TRBJ2-7. The CDR3 length is 15 residues. In germline, CDR1 is DFQATT, CDR2 SNEGSKA (reference sequence).

The chain joins TRBV20-1 to TRBJ2-6; 7 nucleotides line up with TRBD1. The V and J ends lost 3 bases and 4 bases, in that order; junction bases with no gene match: 9. In germline, CDR1 is DFQATT, CDR2 SNEGSKA (reference sequence). This CDR3 region has 16 residues. CDR3 loop: CSASLDRVKGANVLTF. The CDR3 DNA is TGCAGTGCTAGTCTCGACAGGGTAAAAGGGGCCAACGTCCTGACTTTC.

A remark on this clonotype: Just one base apart from a much larger clone, this may be a read error. This rearrangement joins TRBV6-6 to TRBJ1-2; maybe TRBD1 (5 bases). Germline-derived CDR1 and CDR2 are MNHNY and SVGAGI (reference sequence). The CDR3 runs 16 residues. V was cut by 4 bases and J by 4 bases, with 19 bases left in between. CDR3 in DNA: TGTGCCAGCAGTTCGAGGGCAGGGCAGGCGGCCTATGGCTACACCTTC. Translated, it gives CASSSRAGQAAYGYTF.

This clonotype occurred many times. This chain links TRBV2 with TRBJ2-5; D call uncertain. The CDR3 is 11 residues long. Trimming took 4 bases from V and 4 from J, leaving 4 bases between them. The V gene's germline CDR1 is SNHLY and CDR2 FYNNEI. The CDR3 protein is CASSGVETQYF. In DNA, the CDR3 is TGTGCCAGCAGTGGGGTAGAGACCCAGTACTTC. The full variable domain, with the rest looked up from reference TRBV2 and TRBJ2-5, is EPEVTQTPSHQVTQMGQEVILRCVPISNHLYFYWYRQILGQKVEFLVSFYNNEISEKSEIFDDQFSVERPDGSNFTLKIRSTKLEDSAMYFCASSGVETQYFGPGTRLLVL.

The V gene is TRBV2, the J gene TRBJ2-1, with a weak D call TRBD1 (6 bases). The V and J ends lost 8 bases and 9 bases respectively, with 17 bases between them. The CDR3 length is 13 residues. CDR1 and CDR2 (germline): SNHLY, FYNNEI. This CDR3 is CASHRTEVGEQFF. The DNA of the CDR3 is TGTGCCAGCCACCGGACAGAAGTAGGTGAGCAGTTCTTC.

The chain carries TRBV5-1 and TRBJ1-2, with TRBD1 as a possible D gene (6 bases). V was cut by 4 bases and J by 6 bases, with 13 bases left in between. Per germline, CDR1 SGHRS and CDR2 YFSETQ. This CDR3 is 13 amino acids long. The CDR3: CASSQTGPDGYTF. Here the CDR3 DNA reads TGCGCCAGCAGCCAGACAGGCCCCGATGGCTACACCTTC.

The rearrangement joins TRBV7-8 to TRBJ2-5; the D gene is possibly TRBD2 (5 bases). Germline-derived CDR1 and CDR2 are SGHVS and FQNEAQ. V gave up 1 base and J gave up 3 bases, with 12 bases separating them. CDR3 size: 15 residues. CDR3 sequence reads: CASSLVQRSKETQYF. The CDR3 nucleotides are TGTGCCAGCAGCTTAGTCCAGCGGTCGAAAGAGACCCAGTACTTC.

The table lists this clonotype with a few counts. This chain links TRBV4-1 with TRBJ1-4; D ambiguous. In germline, CDR1 is MGHRA, CDR2 YSYEKL. The CDR3 contains 14 residues. V shed 3 bases and J shed 5 bases, with 10 bases lying between them. The CDR3 here is CASSHPALNEKLFF. DNA of the CDR3: TGCGCCAGCAGCCACCCGGCTCTCAATGAAAAACTGTTTTTT.

This rearrangement joins TRBV9 to TRBJ1-1; D remains unclear. This CDR3 has 13 residues. V was trimmed by 3 bases and J by 1 base, leaving 7 bases between them. The germline V gene encodes CDR1 SGDLS and CDR2 YYNGEE. The CDR3 nucleotides read TGTGCCAGCAGCGCCGATTGGAACACTGAAGCTTTCTTT. Amino acid sequence: CASSADWNTEAFF. The full variable domain, with the rest looked up from reference TRBV9 and TRBJ1-1, is DSGVTQTPKHLITATGQRVTLRCSPRSGDLSVYWYQQSLDQGLQFLIQYYNGEERAKGNILERFSAQQFPDLHSELNLSSLELGDSALYFCASSADWNTEAFFGQGTRLTVV.

This clonotype was observed a handful of times. V usage is TRBV5-1 and J usage is TRBJ2-1; D not certain. Germline CDR1 is SGHRS and CDR2 is YFSETQ. The V end was cut by 0 bases, the J end by 2 bases, with 9 bases between. The CDR3 runs to 15 residues. CDR3 DNA: TGCGCCAGCAGCTTGGACATATCCACCTACAATGAGCAGTTCTTC. It translates to CASSLDISTYNEQFF.

In its sample, this clonotype was seen many times. V is TRBV4-1 and J is TRBJ2-1; tentatively, D is TRBD1 (5 bases). V lost 3 bases and J 0 bases, leaving 18 bases between the germline ends. Germline V gene data show CDR1 as MGHRA and CDR2 as YSYEKL. The CDR3 is 18 residues long. CDR3 nucleotide sequence: TGCGCCAGCAGCCAGGGGCGGTGGCTGAATAGCTCCTACAATGAGCAGTTCTTC. This codes for CASSQGRWLNSSYNEQFF.

V and J are TRBV10-1 and TRBJ2-3; possibly TRBD2 for D (5 bases). With 8 bases removed from V and 3 bases from J, the gap between germline ends came to 12 bases. Looked up from germline, CDR1 is WNHNN and CDR2 is SYGVQD (reference sequence). This CDR3 has 13 amino acids. CDR3 coding DNA: TGCGCCAGCTCGGGATCGATTACAGATACGCAGTATTTT. Protein sequence: CASSGSITDTQYF.

CDR3: CASRGYGGQGLEGRTGELFF. The CDR3 DNA sequence: TGTGCCAGCAGGGGCTACGGTGGACAGGGGCTCGAGGGTCGCACCGGGGAGCTGTTTTTT. V and J are TRBV6-1 and TRBJ2-2; 9 bases are shared with TRBD1. The J segment lost 4 bases and the V segment lost 6 bases, leaving 21 bases of the junction unmatched. This CDR3 region has 20 residues. Germline values: CDR1 MNHNS, CDR2 SASEGT.

This clonotype was recorded only once. This may arise from a read error, as a much more abundant clone is one base away. The V gene is TRBV6-2 or TRBV6-3, the J gene TRBJ2-5, with 7 bases aligning to TRBD2. The CDR3 sequence is 13 residues long. Germline CDR1 MNHEY, CDR2 SVGEGT. CDR3 sequence: CASGYLREGTQYF. The CDR3 DNA follows: TGTGCCAGCGGTTACCTCAGGGAGGGGACCCAGTACTTC.

This clonotype was detected a few times. The rearrangement uses TRBV20-1 and TRBJ2-1; D is perhaps TRBD2 (5 bases). Trimming removed 3 bases at V and 3 bases at J, with 15 bases between. In germline, CDR1 is DFQATT, CDR2 SNEGSKA (reference sequence). The CDR3 has 15 residues. CDR3 protein: CSARDHTGNYNEQFF. In nucleotides, the CDR3 is TGCAGTGCTAGGGATCATACCGGGAACTACAATGAGCAGTTCTTC.

With regard to this clonotype: This may arise from a read error, as a much more abundant clone is one base away. The chain links TRBV10-3 to TRBJ1-2; D unresolved. Germline V lookup: CDR1 ENHRY, CDR2 SYGVKD. The CDR3 covers 11 residues. Trimming pared 5 bases from V and 6 bases from J, leaving 7 bases between. CDR3 residues: CAISHGDGYTF. The DNA of the CDR3 is TGTGCCATCAGTCACGGGGATGGCTACACCTTC.

A word on this clonotype: The junction departs from the called germline gene at one end, perhaps through a read error. This chain joins TRBV3-1 and TRBJ2-5; 12 bases line up with TRBD2. The CDR3 extends over 16 amino acids. Germline assignment: CDR1 LGHDT and CDR2 YNNKEL (reference sequence). CDR3 in amino acids: CASSRASGRAQETRYF. The DNA of the CDR3 is TGTGCCAGCTCGCGGGCTAGCGGGAGGGCCCAAGAGACCCGGTACTTC.

The J gene is TRBJ2-5, the V gene TRBV12-3 or TRBV12-4, with 14 bases identical to TRBD2. The junction had 16 bases not matched to a gene; V was cut back by 2 bases and J by 11 bases. This CDR3 is 18 amino acids long. CDR3 region: CASSLPPRLAGGRDEQYF. Here the CDR3 DNA reads TGTGCCAGCAGTTTACCCCCTAGACTAGCGGGAGGGCGAGATGAGCAGTACTTC.

This chain connects TRBV11-1 to TRBJ2-3, with TRBD2 matching 10 bases. This CDR3 contains 14 residues. V shed 5 bases and J 5 bases; nucleotides not matched to a gene: 4. Germline lookup yields CDR1 SGHAT and CDR2 FQDESV (reference sequence). The CDR3 loop is CASSTWTSGDTQYF. In nucleotides, the CDR3 is TGTGCCAGCAGCACCTGGACTAGCGGAGATACGCAGTATTTT.